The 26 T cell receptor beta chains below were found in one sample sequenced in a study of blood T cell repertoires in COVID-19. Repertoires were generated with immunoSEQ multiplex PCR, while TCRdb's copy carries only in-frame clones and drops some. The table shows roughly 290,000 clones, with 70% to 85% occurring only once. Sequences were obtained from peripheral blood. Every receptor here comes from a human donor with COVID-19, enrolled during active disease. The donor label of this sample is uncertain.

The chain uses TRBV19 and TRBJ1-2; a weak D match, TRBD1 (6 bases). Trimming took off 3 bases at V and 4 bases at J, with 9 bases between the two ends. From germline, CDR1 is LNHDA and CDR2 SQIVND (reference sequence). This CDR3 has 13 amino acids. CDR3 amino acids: CASSIGTPYGYTF. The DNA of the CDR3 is TGTGCCAGTAGTATCGGGACACCCTATGGCTACACCTTC.

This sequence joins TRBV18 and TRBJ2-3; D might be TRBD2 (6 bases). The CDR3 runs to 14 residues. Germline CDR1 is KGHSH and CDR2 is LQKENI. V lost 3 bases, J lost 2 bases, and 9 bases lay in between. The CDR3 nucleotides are TGTGCCAGCTCACCGACGGGGGTCACAGATACGCAGTATTTT. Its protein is CASSPTGVTDTQYF. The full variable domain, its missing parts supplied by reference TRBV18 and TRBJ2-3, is NAGVMQNPRHLVRRRGQEARLRCSPMKGHSHVYWYRQLPEEGLKFMVYLQKENIIDESGMPKERFSAEFPKEGPSILRIQQVVRGDSAAYFCASSPTGVTDTQYFGPGTRLTVL.

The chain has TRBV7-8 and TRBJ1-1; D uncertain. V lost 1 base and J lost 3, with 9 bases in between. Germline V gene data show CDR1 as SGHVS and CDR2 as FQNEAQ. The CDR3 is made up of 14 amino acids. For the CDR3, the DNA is TGTGCCAGCAGCTTAGGGGAGGACCACACTGAAGCTTTCTTT. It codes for CASSLGEDHTEAFF.

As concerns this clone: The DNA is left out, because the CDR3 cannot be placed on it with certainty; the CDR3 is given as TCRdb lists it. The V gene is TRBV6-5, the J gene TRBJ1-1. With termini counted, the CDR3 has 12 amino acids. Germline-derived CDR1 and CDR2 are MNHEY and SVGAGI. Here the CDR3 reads CASSYWGGGTFF.

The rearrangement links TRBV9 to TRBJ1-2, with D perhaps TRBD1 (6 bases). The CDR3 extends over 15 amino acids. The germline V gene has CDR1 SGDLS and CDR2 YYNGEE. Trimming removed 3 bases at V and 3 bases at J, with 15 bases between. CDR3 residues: CASSGVGRGDYGYTF. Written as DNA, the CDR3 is TGTGCCAGCAGCGGGGTGGGCAGGGGAGACTATGGCTACACCTTC.

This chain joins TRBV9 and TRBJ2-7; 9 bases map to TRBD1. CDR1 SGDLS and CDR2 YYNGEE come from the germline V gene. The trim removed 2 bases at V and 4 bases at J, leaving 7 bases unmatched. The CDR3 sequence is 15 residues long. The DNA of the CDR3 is TGTGCCAGCAGCGTTTTAGCCGGGACAGGGTACGAGCAGTACTTC. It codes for CASSVLAGTGYEQYF.

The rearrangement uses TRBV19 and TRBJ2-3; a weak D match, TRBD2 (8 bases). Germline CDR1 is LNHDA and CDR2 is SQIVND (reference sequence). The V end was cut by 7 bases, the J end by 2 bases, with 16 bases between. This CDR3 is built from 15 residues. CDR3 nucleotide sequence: TGTGCCAGTAATACTCGGGAGGGGGCCACAGATACGCAGTATTTT. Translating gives CASNTREGATDTQYF.

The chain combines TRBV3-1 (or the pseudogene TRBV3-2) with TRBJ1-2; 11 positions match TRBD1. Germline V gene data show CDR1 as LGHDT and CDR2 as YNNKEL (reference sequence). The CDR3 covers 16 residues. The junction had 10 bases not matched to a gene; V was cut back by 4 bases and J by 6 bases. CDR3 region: CASSPEGGQGAHGYTF. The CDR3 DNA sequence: TGTGCCAGCAGCCCTGAGGGTGGACAGGGGGCGCATGGCTACACCTTC.

This chain's CDR3 is CASTGESNYGYTF. The CDR3 nucleotides read TGTGCCTCGACGGGGGAGTCGAACTATGGCTACACCTTC. This chain joins TRBV10-3 and TRBJ1-2, with a possible D match to TRBD1 (5 bases). V shed 11 bases and J shed 2 bases, with 15 bases lying between them. This CDR3 spans 13 amino acids. Germline V gene sequence: CDR1 ENHRY, CDR2 SYGVKD.

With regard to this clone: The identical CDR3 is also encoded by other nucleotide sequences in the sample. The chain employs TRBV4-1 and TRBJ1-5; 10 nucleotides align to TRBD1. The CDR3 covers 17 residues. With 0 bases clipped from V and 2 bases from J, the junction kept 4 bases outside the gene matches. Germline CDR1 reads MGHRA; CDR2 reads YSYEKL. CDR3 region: CASSQDETGGGNQPQHF. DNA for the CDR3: TGCGCCAGCAGCCAAGATGAGACAGGGGGCGGCAATCAGCCCCAGCATTTT.

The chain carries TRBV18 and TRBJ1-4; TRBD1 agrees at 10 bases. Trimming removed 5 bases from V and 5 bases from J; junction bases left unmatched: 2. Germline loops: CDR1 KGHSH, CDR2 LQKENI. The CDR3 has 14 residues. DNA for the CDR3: TGTGCCAGCTCATCGGGACAGGGGAATGAAAAACTGTTTTTT. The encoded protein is CASSSGQGNEKLFF.

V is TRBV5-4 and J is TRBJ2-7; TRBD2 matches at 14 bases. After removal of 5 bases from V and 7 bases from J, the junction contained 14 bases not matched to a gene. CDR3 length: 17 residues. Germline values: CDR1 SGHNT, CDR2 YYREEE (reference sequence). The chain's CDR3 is CASSTVHMGLAGEEQYF. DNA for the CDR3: TGTGCCAGCAGTACCGTACACATGGGACTAGCGGGAGAAGAGCAGTACTTC.

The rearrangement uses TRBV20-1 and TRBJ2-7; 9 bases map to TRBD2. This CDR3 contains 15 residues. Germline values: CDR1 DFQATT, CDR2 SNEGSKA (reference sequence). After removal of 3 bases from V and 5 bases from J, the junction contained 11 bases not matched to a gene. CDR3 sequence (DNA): TGCAGTGCTAGTACCCAGGGACTAGCCCGAGACGAGCAGTACTTC. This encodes CSASTQGLARDEQYF.

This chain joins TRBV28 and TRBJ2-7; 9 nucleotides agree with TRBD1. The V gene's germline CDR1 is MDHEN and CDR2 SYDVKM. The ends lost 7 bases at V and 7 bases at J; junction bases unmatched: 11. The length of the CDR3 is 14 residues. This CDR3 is CASISGTGNREQYF. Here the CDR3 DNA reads TGTGCCAGCATTTCCGGGACAGGGAACAGAGAGCAGTACTTC.

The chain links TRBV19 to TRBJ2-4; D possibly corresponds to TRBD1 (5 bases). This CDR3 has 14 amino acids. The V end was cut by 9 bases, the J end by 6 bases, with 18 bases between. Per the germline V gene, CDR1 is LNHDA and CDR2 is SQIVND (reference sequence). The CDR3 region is CASTLGAGGNIQYF. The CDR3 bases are TGTGCCAGCACCCTAGGGGCCGGCGGAAACATTCAGTACTTC.

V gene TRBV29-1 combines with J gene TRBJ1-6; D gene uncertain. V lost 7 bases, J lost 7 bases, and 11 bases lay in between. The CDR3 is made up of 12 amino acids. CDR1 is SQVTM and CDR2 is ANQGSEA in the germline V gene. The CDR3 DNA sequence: TGCAGCGCCGGGGAGCGAAATTCACCCCTCCACTTT. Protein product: CSAGERNSPLHF.

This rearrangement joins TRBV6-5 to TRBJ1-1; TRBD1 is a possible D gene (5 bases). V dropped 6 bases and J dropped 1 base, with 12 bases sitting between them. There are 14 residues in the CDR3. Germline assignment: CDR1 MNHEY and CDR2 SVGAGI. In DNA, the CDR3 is TGTGCCAGCAGGTTGGGGCAGCAGAACACTGAAGCTTTCTTT. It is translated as CASRLGQQNTEAFF.

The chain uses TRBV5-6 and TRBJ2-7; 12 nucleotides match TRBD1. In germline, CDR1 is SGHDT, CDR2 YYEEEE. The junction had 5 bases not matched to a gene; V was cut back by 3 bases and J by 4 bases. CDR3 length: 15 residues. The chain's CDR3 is CASSWGTGGPYEQYF. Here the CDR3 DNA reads TGTGCCAGCAGCTGGGGGACAGGGGGCCCGTACGAGCAGTACTTC.

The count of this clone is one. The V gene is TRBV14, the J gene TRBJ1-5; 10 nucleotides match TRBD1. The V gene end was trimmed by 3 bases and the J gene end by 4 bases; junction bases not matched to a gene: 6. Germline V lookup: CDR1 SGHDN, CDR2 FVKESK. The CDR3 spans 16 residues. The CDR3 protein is CASSQGGQGLNQPQHF. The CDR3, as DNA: TGTGCCAGCAGCCAGGGGGGACAGGGGTTAAATCAGCCCCAGCATTTT. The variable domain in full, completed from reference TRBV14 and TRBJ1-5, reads EAGVTQFPSHSVIEKGQTVTLRCDPISGHDNLYWYRRVMGKEIKFLLHFVKESKQDESGMPNNRFLAERTGGTYSTLKVQPAELEDSGVYFCASSQGGQGLNQPQHFGDGTRLSIL.

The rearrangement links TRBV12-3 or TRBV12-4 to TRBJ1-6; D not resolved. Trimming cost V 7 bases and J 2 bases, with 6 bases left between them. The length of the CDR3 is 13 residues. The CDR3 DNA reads TGTGCCAGCAAGGAGACCTATAATTCACCCCTCCACTTT. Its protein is CASKETYNSPLHF.

This CDR3 reads CSAPGPTGQFF. CDR3 nucleotides: TGCAGTGCCCCAGGCCCGACAGGGCAGTTCTTC. The chain uses TRBV20-1 and TRBJ2-1, with D possibly TRBD1 on 6 matching bases. The germline gives CDR1 DFQATT, CDR2 SNEGSKA (reference sequence). The ends were cut back, 6 bases at V and 12 bases at J, with 15 bases in the middle. The CDR3 is made up of 11 amino acids.

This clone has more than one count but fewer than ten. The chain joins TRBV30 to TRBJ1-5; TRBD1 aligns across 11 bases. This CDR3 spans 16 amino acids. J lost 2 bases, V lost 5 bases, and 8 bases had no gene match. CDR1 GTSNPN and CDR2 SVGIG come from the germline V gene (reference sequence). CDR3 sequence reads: CAWAARDRGGNQPQHF. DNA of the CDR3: TGTGCCTGGGCAGCCCGGGACAGGGGGGGCAATCAGCCCCAGCATTTT.

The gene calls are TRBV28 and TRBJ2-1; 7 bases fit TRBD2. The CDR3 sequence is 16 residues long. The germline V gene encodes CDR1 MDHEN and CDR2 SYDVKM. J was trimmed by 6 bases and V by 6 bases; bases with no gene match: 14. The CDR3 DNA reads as TGTGCCAGCAGGCTGGGCGGGGAGGGCAGGCTCAATGAGCAGTTCTTC. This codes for CASRLGGEGRLNEQFF. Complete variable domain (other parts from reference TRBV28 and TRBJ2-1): DVKVTQSSRYLVKRTGEKVFLECVQDMDHENMFWYRQDPGLGLRLIYFSYDVKMKEKGDIPEGYSVSREKKERFSLILESASTNQTSMYLCASRLGGEGRLNEQFFGPGTRLTVL.

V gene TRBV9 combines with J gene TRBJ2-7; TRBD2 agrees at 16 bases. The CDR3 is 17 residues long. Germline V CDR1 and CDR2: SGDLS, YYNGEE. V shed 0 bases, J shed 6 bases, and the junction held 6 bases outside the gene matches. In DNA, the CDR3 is TGTGCCAGCAGCGTAGGGTCGGGACTAGCGGGAGGGGTCGAGCAGTACTTC. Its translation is CASSVGSGLAGGVEQYF.

CDR3 bases: TGTGCCAGCAGCTCCCAACCAGGGAGCAATCAGCCCCAGCATTTT. Its translation: CASSSQPGSNQPQHF. The gene calls are TRBV9 and TRBJ1-5; the D gene is possibly TRBD1 (5 bases). The CDR3 extends over 15 amino acids. CDR1 is SGDLS, CDR2 YYNGEE, per germline. V was cut by 4 bases and J by 1 base, with 12 bases left in between. The whole variable domain, remainder taken from reference TRBV9 and TRBJ1-5, is DSGVTQTPKHLITATGQRVTLRCSPRSGDLSVYWYQQSLDQGLQFLIQYYNGEERAKGNILERFSAQQFPDLHSELNLSSLELGDSALYFCASSSQPGSNQPQHFGDGTRLSIL.

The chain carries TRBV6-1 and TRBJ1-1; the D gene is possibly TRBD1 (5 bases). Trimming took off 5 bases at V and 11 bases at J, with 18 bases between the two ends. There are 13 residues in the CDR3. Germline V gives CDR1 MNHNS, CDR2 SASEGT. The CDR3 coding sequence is TGTGCCAGCAGTTATCCCGGGACCCGGGAGGCTTTCTTT. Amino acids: CASSYPGTREAFF.